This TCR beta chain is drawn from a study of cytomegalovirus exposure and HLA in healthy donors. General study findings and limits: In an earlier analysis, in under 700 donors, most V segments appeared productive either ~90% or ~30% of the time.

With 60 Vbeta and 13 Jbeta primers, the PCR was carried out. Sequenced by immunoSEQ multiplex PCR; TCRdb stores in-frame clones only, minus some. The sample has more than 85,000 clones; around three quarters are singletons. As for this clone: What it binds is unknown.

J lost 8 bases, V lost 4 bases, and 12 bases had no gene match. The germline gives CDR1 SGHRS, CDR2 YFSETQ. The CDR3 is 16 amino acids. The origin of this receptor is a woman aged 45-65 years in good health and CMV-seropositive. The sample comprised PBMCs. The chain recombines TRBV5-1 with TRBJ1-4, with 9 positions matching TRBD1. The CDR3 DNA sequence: TGCGCCAGCAGCCCTGATGCCGGGACAGGGAACGAAAAACTGTTTTTT. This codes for CASSPDAGTGNEKLFF.